This T cell receptor beta chain stems from a study of CD8+ T cells in alopecia areata. Study background: Treatment of the treated patients consisted of oral tofacitinib, 5 to 10 mg twice daily. Tofacitinib exposure lasted 6 to 18 months, followed by 6 months off drug.

There are a few counts of this clone. Its specificity is not known. The ends were cut back, 4 bases at V and 9 bases at J, with 9 bases in the middle. Germline assignment: CDR1 SGHRS and CDR2 YFSETQ. This CDR3 comprises 11 residues. General study findings and limits: Scalp clonality, along with expanded CD8+ clones among the top 100, was significantly decreased by tofacitinib. Persistence in scalp and blood during tofacitinib was observed for many expanded lesional clones.

Extraction of RNA preceded its reverse transcription into cDNA, which served as the sequencing template. Sequencing used immunoSEQ multiplex PCR; TCRdb keeps in-frame clones, though not all of them. The sample has approximately 200,000 clones, approximately 47% seen once; the top ten hold approximately 2.4%. Described treatment: oral pan-JAK inhibitor, 5-10 mg twice daily. The chain has TRBV5-1 and TRBJ2-3; D gene unclear. The source of this sequence is a human donor with alopecia areata. The specimen comprised CD4+ T cells sorted from blood, sampled at roughly week 36, from a patient treated with tofacitinib. CDR3 amino acids: CASSARGTQYF. The CDR3 coding sequence is TGCGCCAGCAGCGCCCGCGGCACGCAGTATTTT.